Listed below are T cell receptor beta chains from one sample, sequenced in a study of glioma-infiltrating T cells after dendritic cell vaccination. Profiled with immunoSEQ multiplex PCR; TCRdb holds only in-frame clones, not every one. The sample contains 75,000 to 100,000 clones, about 80% of which appear only once. The input for sequencing was blood, taken before dendritic cell vaccination. The source of these receptors is a human donor with glioblastoma. Each CDR3 is given with its conserved first and last residue. D genes are given only for firm matches. Expanded clones are given a class, and other clones once, few, many or no size at all.

J	D	size	V	CDR3	DNA
TRBJ1-2	NA	NA	TRBV2	CASRSRSHLYGYTF	TGTGCCAGCCGTAGTCGAAGCCACCTCTATGGCTACACCTTC
TRBJ2-1	TRBD2	NA	TRBV30	CAWSGHLAGGRYNEQFF	TGTGCCTGGAGTGGCCACTTAGCGGGAGGTAGATACAATGAGCAGTTCTTC
TRBJ2-5	NA	NA	TRBV5-1	CASSWRWREETQYF	TGCGCCAGCAGCTGGCGGTGGCGAGAAGAGACCCAGTACTTC
TRBJ1-2	NA	NA	TRBV5-4	CAYPGGYNGYTF	TGTGCCTACCCTGGAGGGTATAATGGCTACACCTTC
TRBJ1-3	NA	NA	TRBV7-9	CASSLALIPKSGNTIYF	TGTGCCAGCAGCTTAGCGCTAATACCGAAATCTGGAAACACCATATATTTT
TRBJ1-2	NA	few	TRBV19	CASSILEGYGYTF	TGTGCCAGTAGTATTCTAGAAGGATATGGCTACACCTTC
TRBJ2-7	NA	NA	TRBV5-1	CASSLVGSGLYEQYF	TGCGCCAGCAGCTTGGTTGGTAGCGGCCTCTACGAGCAGTACTTC
TRBJ2-3	NA	NA	TRBV19	CASSRGDTQYF	TGTGCCAGTAGCAGGGGCGATACGCAGTATTTT
TRBJ1-2	NA	NA	TRBV2	CASSIPGDNYGYTF	TGTGCCAGCAGTATACCGGGAGATAACTATGGCTACACCTTC
TRBJ2-3	TRBD2	NA	TRBV2	CASLPGTSGTDTQYF	TGTGCCAGTCTACCCGGGACTAGCGGCACAGATACGCAGTATTTT
TRBJ2-7	TRBD1	NA	TRBV6-1	CASSEGWTGMGSSYEQYF	TGTGCCAGCAGTGAAGGATGGACAGGGATGGGATCCTCCTACGAGCAGTACTTC
TRBJ2-7	TRBD2	NA	TRBV19	CASSASLAHTYEQYF	TGTGCCAGTAGTGCCTCACTAGCGCACACCTACGAGCAGTACTTC
TRBJ2-1	TRBD2	many	TRBV7-2	CASSLQAGANEQFF	TGTGCCAGCAGCTTACAGGCGGGAGCCAATGAGCAGTTCTTC
TRBJ1-1	NA	NA	TRBV10-3	CAISGRQAGAEAFF	TGTGCCATCAGTGGGAGGCAGGCAGGCGCTGAAGCTTTCTTT
TRBJ2-1	NA	NA	TRBV15	CATSGGGSYNEQFF	TGTGCCACCAGCGGAGGCGGATCCTACAATGAGCAGTTCTTC
TRBJ2-7	TRBD2	NA	TRBV27	CASSLLGEGEQYF	TGTGCCAGCAGTTTATTGGGGGAGGGCGAGCAGTACTTC
TRBJ2-7	TRBD1	NA	TRBV5-1	CASRLTGAASYEQYF	TGCGCCAGCAGACTTACAGGGGCCGCTTCCTACGAGCAGTACTTC
TRBJ1-1	NA	NA	TRBV5-1	CASSLVQGKNTEAFF	TGCGCCAGCAGCTTGGTGCAGGGCAAGAACACTGAAGCTTTCTTT
TRBJ2-7	TRBD1	few	TRBV5-1	CASSLSGTGFNEQYF	TGCGCCAGCAGCTTGAGCGGGACAGGGTTCAACGAGCAGTACTTC
TRBJ2-2	NA	NA	TRBV5-1	CASSLYGGLNTGELFF	TGCGCCAGCAGCTTGTACGGGGGGCTGAACACCGGGGAGCTGTTTTTT
TRBJ1-2	NA	NA	TRBV20-1	CSARENYGYTF	TGCAGTGCCCGCGAGAACTATGGCTACACCTTC
TRBJ2-1	NA	NA	TRBV15	CATSRERASTYNEQFF	TGTGCCACCAGCAGAGAAAGAGCGTCCACTTACAATGAGCAGTTCTTC
TRBJ2-3	TRBD2	NA	TRBV5-1	CASSLVSASGVDTQYF	TGCGCCAGCAGCTTGGTGTCGGCTAGCGGAGTAGATACGCAGTATTTT
TRBJ1-2	NA	NA	TRBV11-2	CASSLEQMGYTF	TGTGCCAGCAGCTTAGAACAGATGGGCTACACCTTC
TRBJ1-2	NA	NA	TRBV27	CASSFSRQTHGYTF	TGTGCCAGCAGTTTCTCTCGACAGACCCATGGCTACACCTTC
TRBJ1-1	TRBD1	NA	TRBV6-5	CASSHRGNTEAFF	TGTGCCAGCAGCCACAGGGGGAACACTGAAGCTTTCTTT
TRBJ1-1	NA	NA	TRBV5-1	CASSSMTVNTEAFF	TGCGCCAGCAGCTCAATGACAGTGAACACTGAAGCTTTCTTT
TRBJ1-2	TRBD1	NA	TRBV6-5	CASRRTGSNYGYTF	TGTGCCAGCAGGAGGACAGGGAGTAACTATGGCTACACCTTC